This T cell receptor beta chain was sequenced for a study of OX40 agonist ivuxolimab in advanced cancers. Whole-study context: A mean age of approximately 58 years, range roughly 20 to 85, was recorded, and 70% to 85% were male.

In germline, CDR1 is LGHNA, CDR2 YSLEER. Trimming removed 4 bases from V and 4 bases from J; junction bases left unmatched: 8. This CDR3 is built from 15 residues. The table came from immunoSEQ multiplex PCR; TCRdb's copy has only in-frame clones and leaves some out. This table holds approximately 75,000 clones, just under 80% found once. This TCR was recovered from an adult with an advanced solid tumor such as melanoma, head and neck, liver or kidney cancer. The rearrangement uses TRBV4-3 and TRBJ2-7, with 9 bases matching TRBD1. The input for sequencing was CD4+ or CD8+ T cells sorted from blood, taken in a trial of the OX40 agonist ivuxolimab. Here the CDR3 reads CASSPGTGSSYEQYF. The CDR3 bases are TGCGCCAGCAGCCCTGGGACAGGGAGCTCGTACGAGCAGTACTTC.